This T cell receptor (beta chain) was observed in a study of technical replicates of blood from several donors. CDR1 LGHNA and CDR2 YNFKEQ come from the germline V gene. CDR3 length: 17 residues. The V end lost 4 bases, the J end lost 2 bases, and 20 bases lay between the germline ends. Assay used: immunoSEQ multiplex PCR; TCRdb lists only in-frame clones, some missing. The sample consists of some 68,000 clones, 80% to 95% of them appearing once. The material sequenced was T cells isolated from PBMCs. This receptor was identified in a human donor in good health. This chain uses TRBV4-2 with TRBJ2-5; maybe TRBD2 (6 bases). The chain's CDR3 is CASSPYGDREWQETQYF. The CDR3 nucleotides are TGTGCCAGCAGCCCGTACGGGGATCGGGAGTGGCAAGAGACCCAGTACTTC.